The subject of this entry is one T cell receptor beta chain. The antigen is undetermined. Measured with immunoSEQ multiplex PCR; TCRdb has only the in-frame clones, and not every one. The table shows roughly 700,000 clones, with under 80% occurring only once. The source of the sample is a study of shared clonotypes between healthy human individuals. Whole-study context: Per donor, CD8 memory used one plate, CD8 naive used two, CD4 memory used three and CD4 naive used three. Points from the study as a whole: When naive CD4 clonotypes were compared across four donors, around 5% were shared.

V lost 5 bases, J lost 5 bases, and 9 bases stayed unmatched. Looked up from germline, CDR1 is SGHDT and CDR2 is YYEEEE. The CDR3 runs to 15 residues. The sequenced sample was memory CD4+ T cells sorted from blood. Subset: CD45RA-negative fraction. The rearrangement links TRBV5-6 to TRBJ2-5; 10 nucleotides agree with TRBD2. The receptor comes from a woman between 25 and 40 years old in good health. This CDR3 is CASRGYGTSDETQYF. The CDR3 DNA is TGTGCCAGCAGAGGTTACGGGACTAGCGACGAGACCCAGTACTTC.